Each of the 27 T cell receptor beta chains below was sequenced from the same sample in a study of T cell responses to AZD1222 COVID-19 vaccine. Data came from immunoSEQ multiplex PCR; TCRdb stores just in-frame clones and leaves some out. The table includes 150,000 or so clones, 90% detected once. Sequencing used peripheral blood, obtained on day 0 of AZD1222 vaccination. These receptors all come from an adult in good health.

This sequence joins TRBV18 and TRBJ2-7; 7 bases are a match to TRBD2. Germline V gene data show CDR1 as KGHSH and CDR2 as LQKENI. The CDR3 spans 14 residues. V shed 0 bases, J shed 2 bases, and the junction held 1 base outside the gene matches. CDR3 loop: CASSPPGRAYEQYF. The CDR3, as DNA: TGTGCCAGCTCACCACCGGGGAGGGCCTACGAGCAGTACTTC.

The chain employs TRBV7-2 and TRBJ1-5, with D tentatively TRBD1 (5 bases). From germline, CDR1 is SGHTA and CDR2 FQGNSA. CDR3 size: 15 residues. Trimming removed 0 bases from V and 2 bases from J, with 8 bases in between. The CDR3 loop is CASSLAGVRNQPQHF. CDR3 sequence (DNA): TGTGCCAGCAGCTTAGCAGGGGTCCGCAATCAGCCCCAGCATTTT.

This chain uses TRBV7-8 with TRBJ1-1; unclear D gene. The CDR3 loop spans 15 amino acids. Germline CDR1 is SGHVS and CDR2 is FQNEAQ. V lost 3 bases to trimming and J lost 3 bases, with 14 bases between them. This chain's CDR3 is CASSFREGMDTEAFF. As DNA, the CDR3 is TGTGCCAGCAGCTTCCGGGAAGGTATGGACACTGAAGCTTTCTTT.

The rearrangement joins TRBV9 to TRBJ2-1; unclear D gene. CDR1 is SGDLS, CDR2 YYNGEE, per germline. The V end lost 3 bases, the J end lost 0 bases, and 13 bases lay between the germline ends. The CDR3 sequence is 16 residues long. The DNA of the CDR3 is TGTGCCAGCAGCGCGTTCGGCGGAAGCTCCTACAATGAGCAGTTCTTC. Translated, it gives CASSAFGGSSYNEQFF.

The chain uses TRBV12-3 or TRBV12-4 and TRBJ1-5; possible D gene TRBD1, 5 bases. Trimming removed 2 bases from V and 7 bases from J, with 9 bases in between. This CDR3 has 13 residues. The DNA of the CDR3 is TGTGCCAGCAGTTTAAGGGGCGGGCAGCCCCAGCATTTT. Translation gives CASSLRGGQPQHF.

The gene calls are TRBV9 and TRBJ1-3; D remains ambiguous. Germline V gives CDR1 SGDLS, CDR2 YYNGEE. Trimming took off 5 bases at V and 0 bases at J, with 6 bases between the two ends. The CDR3 has 13 amino acids. The CDR3 DNA follows: TGTGCCAGCAGTCCCCTCTCTGGAAACACCATATATTTT. Translation gives CASSPLSGNTIYF.

As DNA, the CDR3 is TGTGCCAGCTCACCATTGATTGGGACCAGCGCTAACTATGGCTACACCTTC. It yields the protein CASSPLIGTSANYGYTF. The J gene is TRBJ1-2, the V gene TRBV18, with D possibly TRBD1 on 5 matching bases. Germline V gives CDR1 KGHSH, CDR2 LQKENI. This CDR3 spans 17 amino acids. The germline V and J ends were trimmed by 2 bases and 0 bases, with 16 bases remaining between them.

This chain joins TRBV15 and TRBJ2-1, with D possibly being TRBD2 (7 bases). This CDR3 has 16 amino acids. The germline V and J ends were trimmed by 0 bases and 9 bases, with 18 bases remaining between them. The germline gives CDR1 LNHNV, CDR2 YYDKDF (reference sequence). The CDR3 DNA sequence: TGTGCCACCAGCAGAGATCTGGGAGGGGGGAGTATTGAGCAGTTCTTC. It translates to CATSRDLGGGSIEQFF. Based on the CDR3 plus reference TRBV15 and TRBJ2-1, the full variable domain is DAMVIQNPRYQVTQFGKPVTLSCSQTLNHNVMYWYQQKSSQAPKLLFHYYDKDFNNEADTPDNFQSRRPNTSFCFLDIRSPGLGDTAMYLCATSRDLGGGSIEQFFGPGTRLTVL.

The genes are TRBV11-2 and TRBJ1-2, with D perhaps TRBD1 (5 bases). The CDR3 covers 15 residues. V was clipped by 0 bases and J by 8 bases, with 16 bases between them. The germline V gene encodes CDR1 SGHAT and CDR2 FQNNGV. CDR3: CASSLEGLPSKGYTF. CDR3 in DNA: TGTGCCAGCAGCTTAGAGGGACTGCCTTCGAAGGGCTACACCTTC.

The rearrangement joins TRBV2 to TRBJ1-2; the D is unclear. Germline assignment: CDR1 SNHLY and CDR2 FYNNEI. CDR3 length equals 18 residues. Deletions cut 7 bases from V and 8 bases from J, with 32 bases between. The CDR3 DNA reads TGTGCCAGCAACGGCGCGGAGGCAGAACGAACCCCCTATGGAGGCTACACCTTC. Translating gives CASNGAEAERTPYGGYTF.

V and J are TRBV28 and TRBJ1-6; TRBD1 aligns across 8 bases. This CDR3 comprises 15 residues. The germline V gene has CDR1 MDHEN and CDR2 SYDVKM. V was pared by 4 bases and J by 6 bases, with 5 bases of the junction left unmatched. CDR3 DNA sequence: TGTGCCAGCAGTTCCCAGGGGGCTGGTAATTCACCCCTCCACTTT. It encodes CASSSQGAGNSPLHF.

This chain joins TRBV5-1 and TRBJ1-5; a possible D gene is TRBD1 (5 bases). The CDR3 is 15 residues long. From germline, CDR1 is SGHRS and CDR2 YFSETQ. The V gene lost 0 bases and the J gene lost 3 bases, with 10 bases spanning the gap. DNA of the CDR3: TGCGCCAGCAGCTTGGATTCCGGGGCCAATCAGCCCCAGCATTTT. Translating gives CASSLDSGANQPQHF. The full variable domain, its missing parts supplied by reference TRBV5-1 and TRBJ1-5, is KAGVTQTPRYLIKTRGQQVTLSCSPISGHRSVSWYQQTPGQGLQFLFEYFSETQRNKGNFPGRFSGRQFSNSRSEMNVSTLELGDSALYLCASSLDSGANQPQHFGDGTRLSIL.

CDR3 nucleotides: TGCGCCAGCAGCCAAGTCAGGTTCGGCTATGGCTACACCTTC. Residues: CASSQVRFGYGYTF. This chain connects TRBV4-1 to TRBJ1-2, with no clear D. V was clipped by 1 base and J by 4 bases, with 10 bases between them. Germline-derived CDR1 and CDR2 are MGHRA and YSYEKL. The CDR3 is 14 amino acids.

This chain links TRBV3-1 (or the pseudogene TRBV3-2) with TRBJ1-5; D remains ambiguous. V was clipped by 1 base and J by 5 bases, with 9 bases between them. Germline lookup yields CDR1 LGHDT and CDR2 YNNKEL (reference sequence). The CDR3 runs 14 residues. The DNA for the CDR3 is TGTGCCAGCAGCCAAGGTACGGGGTATCAGCCCCAGCATTTT. Translated: CASSQGTGYQPQHF.

V usage is TRBV18 and J usage is TRBJ2-2; no firm D call. The germline V gene encodes CDR1 KGHSH and CDR2 LQKENI. V was pared by 5 bases and J by 8 bases, with 12 bases between. This CDR3 is 13 amino acids long. The CDR3 is CASSTRVGGELFF. DNA of the CDR3: TGTGCCAGCTCAACCCGGGTCGGTGGGGAGCTGTTTTTT.

The chain recombines TRBV10-2 with TRBJ2-1; possibly TRBD1 for D (6 bases). CDR1 and CDR2 (germline): WSHSY, SAAADI. V lost 1 base and J 6 bases, leaving 16 bases between the germline ends. There are 16 residues in the CDR3. CDR3 in amino acids: CASSEWGLRLLNEQFF. The CDR3 region has the DNA TGCGCCAGCAGTGAGTGGGGGCTGAGGTTACTCAATGAGCAGTTCTTC.

The rearrangement uses TRBV19 and TRBJ2-1; TRBD2 might be the D (7 bases). The germline V gene encodes CDR1 LNHDA and CDR2 SQIVND (reference sequence). This CDR3 comprises 15 residues. The germline V and J ends were trimmed by 6 bases and 8 bases, with 20 bases remaining between them. CDR3 amino acids: CASSQNREGQYEQFF. Here the CDR3 DNA reads TGTGCCAGTAGCCAAAACAGGGAGGGTCAGTATGAGCAGTTCTTC. The full variable domain, with the rest looked up from reference TRBV19 and TRBJ2-1, is DGGITQSPKYLFRKEGQNVTLSCEQNLNHDAMYWYRQDPGQGLRLIYYSQIVNDFQKGDIAEGYSVSREKKESFPLTVTSAQKNPTAFYLCASSQNREGQYEQFFGPGTRLTVL.

This sequence joins TRBV7-3 and TRBJ2-2; weak D call: TRBD2 (5 bases). CDR1 is SGHTA and CDR2 is FQGTGA in the germline V gene. V was shortened by 5 bases and J by 2 bases, with 15 bases between the two germline ends. CDR3 size: 16 residues. The CDR3 DNA is TGTGCCAGCAGCCCCACCCAGAGGGTCAACACCGGGGAGCTGTTTTTT. Amino acids: CASSPTQRVNTGELFF.

This clone was observed once. The rearrangement joins TRBV4-3 to TRBJ2-3, with 11 positions matching TRBD2. The V gene's germline CDR1 is LGHNA and CDR2 YSLEER. This CDR3 has 15 amino acids. Trimming took 1 base from V and 3 from J; bases not matched to a gene: 0. CDR3 amino acids: CASSQGLAGTDTQYF. The DNA for the CDR3 is TGCGCCAGCAGCCAAGGACTAGCGGGGACAGATACGCAGTATTTT.

This clone was seen only once. V is TRBV5-1 and J is TRBJ1-5, with D perhaps TRBD1 (5 bases). V gave up 6 bases and J gave up 6 bases, with 16 bases separating them. Germline V lookup: CDR1 SGHRS, CDR2 YFSETQ. This CDR3 has 14 residues. In DNA form, the CDR3 reads TGCGCCAGCAAGGGGACTGATGGGGGTCAGCCCCAGCATTTT. Translating gives CASKGTDGGQPQHF.

The chain carries TRBV7-2 and TRBJ1-3, with D perhaps matching TRBD1 (5 bases). CDR3 length: 15 residues. Per the germline V gene, CDR1 is SGHTA and CDR2 is FQGNSA. Trimming took 2 bases from V and 4 from J, leaving 12 bases between them. In DNA form, the CDR3 reads TGTGCCAGCAGCTTATTCGCAGGGTCCGGAAACACCATATATTTT. It specifies CASSLFAGSGNTIYF.

The rearrangement links TRBV7-9 to TRBJ2-7, with D perhaps given as TRBD1 or TRBD2 (5 bases each). V dropped 7 bases and J dropped 3 bases, with 16 bases sitting between them. The germline V gene encodes CDR1 SEHNR and CDR2 FQNEAQ (reference sequence). CDR3 size: 14 residues. The CDR3, as DNA: TGTGCCAGCACCTCCGGGACGTTGAACTACGAGCAGTACTTC. This encodes CASTSGTLNYEQYF.

V and J are TRBV7-8 and TRBJ1-2; TRBD1 might be the D (6 bases). Germline V CDR1 and CDR2: SGHVS, FQNEAQ. This CDR3 is built from 15 residues. Trimming pared 5 bases from V and 2 bases from J, leaving 15 bases between. The CDR3 nucleotides read TGTGCCAGCAGCCAACGGGGACACCGAAACTATGGCTACACCTTC. It encodes CASSQRGHRNYGYTF.

The gene calls are TRBV12-3 or TRBV12-4 and TRBJ2-1, with D possibly TRBD1 on 5 matching bases. V was cut by 7 bases and J by 2 bases, with 9 bases left in between. The CDR3 totals 13 residues. The CDR3 reads CASTTDTYNEQFF. The CDR3 nucleotides are TGTGCCAGCACGACAGACACCTACAATGAGCAGTTCTTC.

The CDR3 is CASSYSRGANEKLFF. The CDR3 nucleotides read TGTGCCAGCAGTTACTCCCGTGGGGCCAATGAAAAACTGTTTTTT. V is TRBV6-5 and J is TRBJ1-4; tentative D call: TRBD1 (5 bases). In germline, CDR1 is MNHEY, CDR2 SVGAGI. V lost 0 bases and J lost 5, with 10 bases in between. The CDR3 has 15 amino acids.

CDR3 DNA: TGTGCCAGCAGTTTCGGGTATGAGCAGTTCTTC. Translating gives CASSFGYEQFF. V gene TRBV12-3 or TRBV12-4 combines with J gene TRBJ2-1; no reliable D call. V lost 3 bases, J lost 8 bases, and 5 bases lay in between. The length of the CDR3 is 11 residues.

This chain links TRBV5-1 with TRBJ1-1, with 11 bases matching TRBD1. The CDR3 covers 16 residues. Germline values: CDR1 SGHRS, CDR2 YFSETQ. V lost 4 bases and J lost 3; bases outside the gene matches: 8. This chain's CDR3 is CASSRNPGQGDTEAFF. CDR3 nucleotide sequence: TGCGCCAGCAGCCGCAACCCGGGACAGGGGGACACTGAAGCTTTCTTT.